These 18 T cell receptor beta chains originate from one sample sequenced in a study of T cell changes during pregnancy in multiple sclerosis. Measured with immunoSEQ multiplex PCR; TCRdb has only the in-frame clones, and not every one. Among around 60,000 clones listed, around 93% were seen once. Sequencing was performed on CD4+ T cells from peripheral blood mononuclear cells, taken before pregnancy. The receptors come from a female donor with multiple sclerosis, enrolled in a pregnancy study.

The chain carries TRBV19 and TRBJ2-1, with 11 bases fitting TRBD2. Germline V gene lookup returns CDR1 LNHDA and CDR2 SQIVND (reference sequence). The CDR3 length is 17 residues. The trim removed 5 bases at V and 9 bases at J, leaving 15 bases unmatched. The CDR3 sequence: CASSLRDGTSGSIEQFF. CDR3 in DNA: TGTGCCAGTAGTCTGAGGGATGGGACTAGCGGTTCGATTGAGCAGTTCTTC.

The V and J genes are TRBV18 and TRBJ1-5, with 10 bases aligning to TRBD1. This CDR3 spans 14 amino acids. Trimming took 4 bases from V and 7 from J; bases not matched to a gene: 4. In germline, CDR1 is KGHSH, CDR2 LQKENI. CDR3 protein: CASSRQGADQPQHF. In DNA, the CDR3 is TGTGCCAGCTCACGACAGGGGGCGGACCAGCCCCAGCATTTT.

V gene TRBV7-2 combines with J gene TRBJ1-2; D possibly corresponds to TRBD1 (5 bases). Germline V gene lookup returns CDR1 SGHTA and CDR2 FQGNSA. This CDR3 region has 13 residues. V gave up 5 bases and J gave up 8 bases, with 15 bases separating them. Here the CDR3 reads CASSVSQGGGYTF. In DNA, the CDR3 is TGTGCCAGCAGCGTTTCCCAGGGAGGAGGCTACACCTTC.

The chain combines TRBV7-9 with TRBJ2-2; TRBD1 matches 9 bases. CDR3 size: 14 residues. Trimming took 4 bases from V and 5 from J; bases not matched to a gene: 2. Germline V gene data show CDR1 as SEHNR and CDR2 as FQNEAQ (reference sequence). The chain's CDR3 is CASSYRGQTGELFF. DNA for the CDR3: TGTGCCAGCAGCTACAGGGGGCAGACCGGGGAGCTGTTTTTT.

The chain carries TRBV5-1 and TRBJ2-7; 11 nucleotides line up with TRBD2. The J segment lost 0 bases and the V segment lost 4 bases, leaving 6 bases of the junction unmatched. Germline CDR1 SGHRS, CDR2 YFSETQ. There are 16 residues in the CDR3. The CDR3 DNA sequence: TGCGCCAGCAGCCAAGGACTAGCGGGTCGCTCCTACGAGCAGTACTTC. This gives the protein CASSQGLAGRSYEQYF. The full variable domain, rest sourced from reference TRBV5-1 and TRBJ2-7, is KAGVTQTPRYLIKTRGQQVTLSCSPISGHRSVSWYQQTPGQGLQFLFEYFSETQRNKGNFPGRFSGRQFSNSRSEMNVSTLELGDSALYLCASSQGLAGRSYEQYFGPGTRLTVT.

This chain connects TRBV5-1 to TRBJ2-1; the match to TRBD2 covers 10 bases. Germline loops: CDR1 SGHRS, CDR2 YFSETQ. V shed 1 base and J 8 bases; nucleotides not matched to a gene: 6. The CDR3 spans 15 residues. The CDR3 DNA reads TGCGCCAGCAGCTTGAGTGCCCTAGCGGGAGATGAGCAGTTCTTC. It codes for CASSLSALAGDEQFF.

This chain links TRBV9 with TRBJ1-6; D not resolved. V shed 4 bases and J shed 4 bases, with 12 bases lying between them. The CDR3 is 15 residues long. Germline V gene sequence: CDR1 SGDLS, CDR2 YYNGEE. The CDR3 loop reads CASSQNGKYNSPLHF. The CDR3 bases are TGTGCCAGCAGCCAAAACGGGAAGTATAATTCACCCCTCCACTTT.

This chain links TRBV18 with TRBJ1-1; TRBD1 might be the D (6 bases). Germline V lookup: CDR1 KGHSH, CDR2 LQKENI. The germline V and J ends were trimmed by 3 bases and 8 bases, with 10 bases remaining between them. The CDR3 length is 12 residues. In DNA form, the CDR3 reads TGTGCCAGCTCACCCCTAAGGGGGGAAGCTTTCTTT. Protein: CASSPLRGEAFF. The whole variable domain, remainder taken from reference TRBV18 and TRBJ1-1, is NAGVMQNPRHLVRRRGQEARLRCSPMKGHSHVYWYRQLPEEGLKFMVYLQKENIIDESGMPKERFSAEFPKEGPSILRIQQVVRGDSAAYFCASSPLRGEAFFGQGTRLTVV.

This chain joins TRBV7-3 and TRBJ1-1, with a possible D match to TRBD1 (5 bases). Trimming took off 5 bases at V and 1 base at J, with 11 bases between the two ends. The CDR3 totals 14 residues. Looked up from germline, CDR1 is SGHTA and CDR2 is FQGTGA. This CDR3 reads CASSQTGGNTEAFF. The CDR3, as DNA: TGTGCCAGCAGCCAAACGGGGGGGAACACTGAAGCTTTCTTT. Full variable domain (rest looked up from reference TRBV7-3 and TRBJ1-1): GAGVSQTPSNKVTEKGKYVELRCDPISGHTALYWYRQSLGQGPEFLIYFQGTGAADDSGLPNDRFFAVRPEGSVSTLKIQRTERGDSAVYLCASSQTGGNTEAFFGQGTRLTVV.

J is TRBJ1-6 and V is TRBV5-1; perhaps TRBD1 as D (5 bases). This CDR3 is 13 amino acids long. Trimming removed 4 bases at V and 8 bases at J, with 10 bases between. Germline V CDR1 and CDR2: SGHRS, YFSETQ. The CDR3 coding sequence is TGCGCCAGCAGCGTGACAGAAGATTCACCCCTCCACTTT. This encodes CASSVTEDSPLHF.

This chain uses TRBV6-6 with TRBJ2-1; D not certain. The CDR3 loop spans 11 amino acids. Germline lookup yields CDR1 MNHNY and CDR2 SVGAGI (reference sequence). Trimming removed 6 bases from V and 6 bases from J, with 6 bases in between. Here the CDR3 DNA reads TGTGCCAGCAGCCACATCAATGAGCAGTTCTTC. Amino acid sequence: CASSHINEQFF.

The V gene is TRBV27, the J gene TRBJ2-1, with 7 bases lining up with TRBD2. There are 14 residues in the CDR3. The V and J ends lost 3 bases and 8 bases, in that order; junction bases with no gene match: 7. Germline V CDR1 and CDR2: MNHEY, SMNVEV (reference sequence). The CDR3 sequence: CASSFSGLVDEQFF. The CDR3 bases are TGTGCCAGCAGTTTCTCAGGACTAGTCGATGAGCAGTTCTTC.

CDR3 nucleotide sequence: TGTGCCAGCAGCCTAGGTATGGGCTACACCTTC. Translation gives CASSLGMGYTF. This chain uses TRBV6-6 with TRBJ1-2; D unclear. Trimming stripped 6 bases from V and 8 bases from J, with 10 bases between. The CDR3 contains 11 residues. Per the germline V gene, CDR1 is MNHNY and CDR2 is SVGAGI (reference sequence).

The chain carries TRBV7-2 and TRBJ2-2; 15 bases map to TRBD2. Trimming removed 4 bases from V and 6 bases from J; junction bases left unmatched: 9. Germline CDR1 is SGHTA and CDR2 is FQGNSA. The CDR3 has 18 amino acids. The CDR3 spells CASSSPGLAGGRAGELFF. The CDR3 DNA is TGTGCCAGCAGCTCCCCGGGACTAGCGGGAGGCAGGGCCGGGGAGCTGTTTTTT. Full variable domain (missing parts from reference TRBV7-2 and TRBJ2-2): GAGVSQSPSNKVTEKGKDVELRCDPISGHTALYWYRQSLGQGLEFLIYFQGNSAPDKSGLPSDRFSAERTGGSVSTLTIQRTQQEDSAVYLCASSSPGLAGGRAGELFFGEGSRLTVL.

On this clone: The junction differs from germline at one of its ends, possibly a read error. The chain couples TRBV7-7 to TRBJ2-3, with TRBD2 identical over 12 bases. Germline loops: CDR1 SSHAT, CDR2 FNYEAQ (reference sequence). The CDR3 is 15 amino acids. CDR3 in amino acids: CASSLGLAGLDTQYF. The CDR3 nucleotides read TGTGCTAGCAGCCTGGGACTAGCGGGCTTGGATACGCAGTATTTT.

J is TRBJ2-5 and V is TRBV7-2; 10 nucleotides line up with TRBD2. The germline V gene encodes CDR1 SGHTA and CDR2 FQGNSA. This CDR3 has 17 residues. V was clipped by 3 bases and J by 5 bases; unmatched bases: 12. In DNA form, the CDR3 reads TGTGCCAGCAGCTTCTTGGGACTAGCGCGAAGCGGGGAGACCCAGTACTTC. Residues: CASSFLGLARSGETQYF. The entire variable domain, with the rest obtained from reference TRBV7-2 and TRBJ2-5, is as follows: GAGVSQSPSNKVTEKGKDVELRCDPISGHTALYWYRQSLGQGLEFLIYFQGNSAPDKSGLPSDRFSAERTGGSVSTLTIQRTQQEDSAVYLCASSFLGLARSGETQYFGPGTRLLVL.

The chain carries TRBV9 and TRBJ1-2; 9 nucleotides match TRBD1. Germline V CDR1 and CDR2: SGDLS, YYNGEE. The CDR3 has 14 amino acids. J was trimmed by 8 bases and V by 3 bases; bases with no gene match: 8. CDR3 loop: CASSAVLTGGGYTF. In DNA form, the CDR3 reads TGTGCCAGCAGCGCGGTATTGACAGGGGGAGGCTACACCTTC.

The V and J genes are TRBV18 and TRBJ1-2; weak D call: TRBD1 (6 bases). V was cut by 5 bases and J by 8 bases, with 21 bases left in between. The CDR3 sequence is 15 residues long. The germline V gene has CDR1 KGHSH and CDR2 LQKENI. CDR3 nucleotides: TGTGCCAGCTCATCCATACCGCAGGGTCAGGGGGGCTACACCTTC. Amino acids: CASSSIPQGQGGYTF.